This T cell receptor beta chain was profiled in a study of blood T cell repertoires in COVID-19. Study-level information: The study drew acute and convalescent COVID-19 samples from the United States, Italy and Spain.

The ends were cut back, 6 bases at V and 5 bases at J, with 10 bases in the middle. Germline V CDR1 and CDR2: MNHNY, SVGAGI (reference sequence). This CDR3 contains 12 residues. Per the original methods: Using reference gene primer amplification, nucleated cell counts were estimated. TCRdb's table, derived via immunoSEQ multiplex PCR, lists solely in-frame clones and lacks some. That table is the source of V, J and clone size, and D and trimming were worked out from the DNA. This repertoire shows about 360,000 clones, 81% found once; its top ten account for approximately 1%. Sequenced: peripheral blood. This clonotype was sampled from a human donor with acute or convalescent COVID-19. The donor label of this sample is uncertain. The genes are TRBV6-6 and TRBJ2-5; possible D gene TRBD2, 6 bases. The CDR3 spells CASRRLDETQYF. DNA for the CDR3: TGTGCCAGCAGGCGACTAGACGAGACCCAGTACTTC.